The sequence of this T cell receptor beta chain was determined in a study of blood T cell repertoires in COVID-19. This clone was picked up one time. V gave up 6 bases and J gave up 7 bases; unmatched junction bases: 17. This CDR3 is 17 amino acids long. In germline, CDR1 is WSHSY, CDR2 SAAADI. Repertoires were generated with immunoSEQ multiplex PCR, while TCRdb's copy carries only in-frame clones and drops some. Here the sample spans roughly 26,000 clones, roughly 85% being singletons. J is TRBJ2-1 and V is TRBV10-2; TRBD2 agrees at 8 bases. This TCR came from a human donor in a cohort sampled during active COVID-19. The sequenced material came from peripheral blood. CDR3: CASSTTYSGKGRNEQFF. The CDR3 nucleotides read TGCGCCAGCAGCACAACATATAGCGGGAAAGGTCGGAATGAGCAGTTCTTC.